The T cell receptor (beta chain) under discussion was sequenced for a study of blood T cell repertoires in COVID-19. Study details: COVID-19 samples collected from the United States, Italy and Spain covered acute and convalescent phases.

With 5 bases clipped from V and 1 base from J, the junction kept 4 bases outside the gene matches. The length of the CDR3 is 17 residues. The germline V gene has CDR1 PRHDT and CDR2 FYEKMQ (reference sequence). Method: immunoSEQ multiplex PCR; TCRdb's copy keeps in-frame clones and lacks some. The sample includes approximately 150,000 clones, 70% to 90% seen only once; the top ten take less than 6.5%. The Seattle site enrolled patients during active infection and followed them longitudinally. The rearrangement links TRBV13 to TRBJ2-2, with TRBD2 matching 13 bases. The sequence derives from a woman aged 50 to 60 with COVID-19, enrolled during active disease. Sequences were obtained from peripheral blood. The CDR3 DNA sequence: TGTGCCAGCAGCCCCACTAGCGGGGGGGGGAACACCGGGGAGCTGTTTTTT. Encoded protein: CASSPTSGGGNTGELFF.